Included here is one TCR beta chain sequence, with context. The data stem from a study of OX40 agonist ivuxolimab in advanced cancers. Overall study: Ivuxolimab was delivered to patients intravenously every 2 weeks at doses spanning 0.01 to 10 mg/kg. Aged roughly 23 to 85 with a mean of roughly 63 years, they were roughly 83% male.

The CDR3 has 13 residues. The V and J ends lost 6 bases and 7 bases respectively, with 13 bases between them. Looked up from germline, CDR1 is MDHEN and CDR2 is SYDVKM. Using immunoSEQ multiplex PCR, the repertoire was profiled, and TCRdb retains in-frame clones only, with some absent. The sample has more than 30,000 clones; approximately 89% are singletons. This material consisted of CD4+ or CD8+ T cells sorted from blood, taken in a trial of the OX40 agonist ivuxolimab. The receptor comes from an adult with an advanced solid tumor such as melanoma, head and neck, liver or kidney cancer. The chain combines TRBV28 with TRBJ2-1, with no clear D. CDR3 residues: CASRKWVSNEQFF. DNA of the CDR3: TGTGCCAGCAGAAAGTGGGTTTCGAATGAGCAGTTCTTC.